The subject of this entry is one T cell receptor (beta chain). In its sample, this clonotype was seen many times. Its target antigen remains unknown. No much larger clone exists at a distance of one base, and base qualities are not known. The data belong to a study of T cells in Graves' hyperthyroidism and ophthalmopathy (dated by TCRdb to about 2019). The study in broad terms: A discovery cohort of roughly 96 patients, approximately 45 with Graves' ophthalmopathy and about 58 with stable Graves' hyperthyroidism, was used to find distinguishing TCR V-J signatures. Whether ophthalmopathy could be predicted prospectively was tested in an independent validation cohort made up of roughly 19 hyperthyroidism patients plus 17 patients who later progressed to ophthalmopathy. The 100 or so discovery patients were divided at random into training and test sets in a 7:3 ratio. The study also compared thyroid tissue and blood T-cell repertoires from several Graves' hyperthyroidism patients. Following sampling, methimazole starting at 30 mg daily was given to hyperthyroidism patients, and high-dose intravenous methylprednisolone was given to ophthalmopathy patients. According to the paper, TCR Vbeta CDR3 sequencing was carried out on some 140 peripheral blood samples, which came from around 43 ophthalmopathy, around 74 hyperthyroidism and roughly 17 progressor patients.

TCR beta CDR3 regions were amplified from RNA transcripts. A first-round RT-PCR of the TCR CDR3 used the HTBI primer set with the Qiagen OneStep RT-PCR kit. Libraries were constructed in a second round of multiplex PCR, after which size selection and purification were performed. Sequencing of the libraries was done on an Illumina HiSeq2000 using paired-end 100 bp reads. In the source study's methods: SOAPnuke was used to process the raw data, with reads discarded if the reads contained adapters or uncalled bases, had a mean Phred below 15, or lacked an exact constant-primer or identifier match. COPE v1.2.5 was used to merge the high-quality paired reads, and each unique nucleotide sequence was defined as a clonotype. MiTCR v1.1 was used to align the clonotypes against IMGT TRBV, TRBD and TRBJ reference segments. The analysis included only V-J combinations with a frequency above 0.0001, which together covered around 99% of the repertoires. The TCS score was defined as the ratio of F50 (clonal expansion) to E x V (chaos), calculated using BLOSUM62-based TCRdist between CDR3 peptides within each V-J. Welch's t-statistics and random forest reduced 500 to 550 V-J features to roughly 13, which were used in a naive Bayes classifier (R e1071). The similarity between thyroid and blood repertoires was quantified using the Morisita-Horn index. Clones were called with MiXCR by TCRdb after fastp trimmed the public reads at Q25, and only in-frame beta chains were retained. A single entry per CDR3 protein holds the most common genes and DNA from its merged rows. In this record, the V and J calls reflect TCRdb's handling and not the investigators' own analysis. For this sample there are roughly 500,000 distinct CDR3 sequences; about 45% appear just once. Together, the top ten hold 44% of the sample.

Reading the germline V gene gives CDR1 SGDLS and CDR2 YYNGEE. V is pared back by 3 bases and J by 1 base, with 17 bases lying between the germline termini. The CDR3 spans 16 residues, from the cysteine through the phenylalanine. Only the CDR3 part of the read is kept: 48 bases, read in frame from the first base. Exclusion was applied to patients with uncontrolled infections, other autoimmune diseases, pregnancy or lactation. Clinical symptoms, serum thyroxine and TRAb, thyroid ultrasound, and orbital computed tomography formed the basis for the diagnoses. Total RNA was extracted using Trizol reagent, and RNA quality was assessed on an Agilent 2100 Bioanalyzer. Study-wide findings and limitations: In validation, the model predicted progression to ophthalmopathy a median of roughly 6.2 months before onset, with about 64% sensitivity and just under 75% specificity. In cross-validation, a model built on a 13 V-J signature told ophthalmopathy apart from stable hyperthyroidism with roughly 87% sensitivity and about 81% specificity, and in testing the same model reached 80%/75%. No statistical method was used to set the sample size in advance, and investigators knew the group allocation. Blood samples also contained most of the expanded thyroid clonotypes (frequency above 0.001), which suggests that blood repertoires may reflect thyroid immune responses.

Sequencing used peripheral blood or thyroid tissue (not recorded which). Recombination linked TRBV9 to TRBJ2-7; TRBD1 could be the D gene, as 6 bases match. The TCR sequence derives from an adult woman with Graves' disease, either hyperthyroidism or ophthalmopathy (not recorded which). The nucleotides read TGTGCCAGCAGCGCGGACCCACAGGGTCGATCCTACGAGCAGTACTTC. It codes for CASSADPQGRSYEQYF.